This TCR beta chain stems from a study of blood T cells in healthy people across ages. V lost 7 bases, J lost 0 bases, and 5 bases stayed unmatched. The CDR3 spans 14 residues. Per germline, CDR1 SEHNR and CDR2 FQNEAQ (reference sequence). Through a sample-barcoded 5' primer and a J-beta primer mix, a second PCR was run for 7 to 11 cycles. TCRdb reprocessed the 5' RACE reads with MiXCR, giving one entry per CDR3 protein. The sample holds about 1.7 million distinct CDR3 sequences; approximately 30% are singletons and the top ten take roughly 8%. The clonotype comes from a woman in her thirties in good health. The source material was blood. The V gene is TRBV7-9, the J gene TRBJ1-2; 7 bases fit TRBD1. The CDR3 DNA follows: TGTGCCAGCACCCAGGGGGTAGCTAACTATGGCTACACCTTC. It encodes CASTQGVANYGYTF.